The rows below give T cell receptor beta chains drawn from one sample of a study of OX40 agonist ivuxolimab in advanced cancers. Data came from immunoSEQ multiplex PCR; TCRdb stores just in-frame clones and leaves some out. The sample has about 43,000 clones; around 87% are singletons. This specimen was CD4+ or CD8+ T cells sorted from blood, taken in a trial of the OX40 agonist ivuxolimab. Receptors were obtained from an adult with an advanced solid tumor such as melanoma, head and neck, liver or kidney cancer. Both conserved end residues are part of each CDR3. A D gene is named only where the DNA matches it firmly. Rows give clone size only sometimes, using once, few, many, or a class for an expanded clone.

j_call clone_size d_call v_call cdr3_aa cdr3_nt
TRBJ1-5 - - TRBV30 CAWSLYFGQPQHF TGTGCCTGGAGTTTATACTTCGGCCAGCCCCAGCATTTT
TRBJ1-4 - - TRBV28 CASSTSFVGEKLFF TGTGCCAGCAGTACCTCTTTCGTTGGGGAAAAACTGTTTTTT
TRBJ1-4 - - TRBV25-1 CASSVAGAGHEKLFF TGTGCCAGCAGTGTAGCGGGGGCCGGACATGAAAAACTGTTTTTT
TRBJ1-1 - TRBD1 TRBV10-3 CAISANQGDQDTEAFF TGTGCCATCAGTGCGAATCAGGGGGATCAGGACACTGAAGCTTTCTTT
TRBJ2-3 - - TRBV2 CASSEWGDTQYF TGTGCCAGCAGTGAATGGGGGGATACGCAGTATTTT
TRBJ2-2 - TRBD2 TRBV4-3 CASSPGLAGTGELFF TGCGCCAGCAGCCCCGGACTAGCGGGCACCGGGGAGCTGTTTTTT
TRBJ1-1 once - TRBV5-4 CASSQPLDSPGSTEAFF TGTGCCAGCAGCCAACCCTTGGACAGCCCAGGAAGCACTGAAGCTTTCTTT
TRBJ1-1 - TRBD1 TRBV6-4 CASKVVGTENTEAFF TGTGCCAGCAAGGTAGTCGGGACAGAGAACACTGAAGCTTTCTTT
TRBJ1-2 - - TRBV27 CASSFGRYNGYTF TGTGCCAGCAGTTTTGGAAGGTATAATGGCTACACCTTC
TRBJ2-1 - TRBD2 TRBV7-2 CASSSWGGSYNEQFF TGTGCCAGCAGCTCTTGGGGGGGAAGCTACAATGAGCAGTTCTTC
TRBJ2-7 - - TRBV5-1 CASSLEGQNTYEQYF TGCGCCAGCAGCTTGGAAGGTCAGAATACCTACGAGCAGTACTTC
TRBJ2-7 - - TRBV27 CASSFTGTASSYEQYF TGTGCCAGCAGTTTCACCGGGACTGCAAGCTCCTACGAGCAGTACTTC
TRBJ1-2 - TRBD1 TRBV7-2 CASSPPGGFLKNYGYTF TGTGCCAGCAGCCCTCCAGGGGGCTTCCTCAAGAACTATGGCTACACCTTC
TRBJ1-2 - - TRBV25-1 CASSEPLSGYTF TGTGCCAGCAGTGAACCCCTCTCCGGCTACACCTTC